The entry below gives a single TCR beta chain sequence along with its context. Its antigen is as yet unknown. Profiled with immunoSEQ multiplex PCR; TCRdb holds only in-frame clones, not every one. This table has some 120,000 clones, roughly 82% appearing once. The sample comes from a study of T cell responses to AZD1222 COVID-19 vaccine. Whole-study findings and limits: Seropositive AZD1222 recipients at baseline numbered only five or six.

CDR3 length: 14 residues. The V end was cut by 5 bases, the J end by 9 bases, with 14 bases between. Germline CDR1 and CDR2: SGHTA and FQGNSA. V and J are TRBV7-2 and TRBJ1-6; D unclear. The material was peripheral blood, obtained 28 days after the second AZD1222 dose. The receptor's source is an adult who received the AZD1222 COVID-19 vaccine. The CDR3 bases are TGTGCCAGCAGCCGGCCCGAACCCCCTTCACCCCTCCACTTT. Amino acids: CASSRPEPPSPLHF.